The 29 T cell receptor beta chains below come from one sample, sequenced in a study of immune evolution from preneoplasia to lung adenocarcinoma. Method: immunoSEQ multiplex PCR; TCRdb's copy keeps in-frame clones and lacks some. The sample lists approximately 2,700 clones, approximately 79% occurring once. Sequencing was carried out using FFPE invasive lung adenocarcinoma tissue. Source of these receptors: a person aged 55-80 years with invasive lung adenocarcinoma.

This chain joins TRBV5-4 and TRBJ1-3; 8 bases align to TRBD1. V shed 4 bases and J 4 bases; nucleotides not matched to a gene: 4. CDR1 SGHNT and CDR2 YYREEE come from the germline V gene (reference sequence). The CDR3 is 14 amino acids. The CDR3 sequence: CASSRDRQGNTIYF. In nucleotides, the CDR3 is TGTGCCAGCAGCAGGGACAGGCAAGGAAACACCATATATTTT.

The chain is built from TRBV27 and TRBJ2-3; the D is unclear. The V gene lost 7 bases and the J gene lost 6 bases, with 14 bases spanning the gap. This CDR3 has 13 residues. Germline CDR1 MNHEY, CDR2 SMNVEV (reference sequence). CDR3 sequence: CASTRPSDDTQYF. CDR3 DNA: TGTGCCAGCACCAGACCCTCCGATGATACGCAGTATTTT.

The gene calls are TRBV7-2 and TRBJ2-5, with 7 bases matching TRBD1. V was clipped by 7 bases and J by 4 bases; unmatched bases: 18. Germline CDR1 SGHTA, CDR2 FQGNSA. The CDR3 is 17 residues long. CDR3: CASISSSHRGRGETQYF. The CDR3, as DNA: TGTGCCAGCATCTCATCCTCCCACAGGGGAAGGGGAGAGACCCAGTACTTC.

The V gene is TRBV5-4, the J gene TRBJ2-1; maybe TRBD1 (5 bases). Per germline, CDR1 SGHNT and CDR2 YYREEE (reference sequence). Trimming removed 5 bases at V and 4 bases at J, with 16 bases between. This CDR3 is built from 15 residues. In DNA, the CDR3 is TGTGCCAGCAGTTTTGGAAACTCAGGGTACAATGAGCAGTTCTTC. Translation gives CASSFGNSGYNEQFF.

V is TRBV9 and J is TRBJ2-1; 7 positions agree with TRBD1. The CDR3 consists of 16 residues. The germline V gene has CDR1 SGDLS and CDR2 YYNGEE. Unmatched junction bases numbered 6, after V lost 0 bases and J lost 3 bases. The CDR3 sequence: CASSVAAGTDYNEQFF. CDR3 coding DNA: TGTGCCAGCAGCGTAGCAGCCGGGACAGACTACAATGAGCAGTTCTTC.

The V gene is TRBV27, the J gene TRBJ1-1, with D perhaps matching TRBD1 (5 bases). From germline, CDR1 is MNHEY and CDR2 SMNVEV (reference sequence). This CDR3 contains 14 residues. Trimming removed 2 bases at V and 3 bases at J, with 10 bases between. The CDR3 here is CASSLRGGDTEAFF. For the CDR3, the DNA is TGTGCCAGCAGTTTAAGGGGCGGTGACACTGAAGCTTTCTTT.

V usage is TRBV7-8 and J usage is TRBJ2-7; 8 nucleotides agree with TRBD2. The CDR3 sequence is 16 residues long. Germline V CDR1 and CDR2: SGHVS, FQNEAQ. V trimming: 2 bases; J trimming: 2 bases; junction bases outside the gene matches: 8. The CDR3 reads CASSLSAGAGAYEQYF. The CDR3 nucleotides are TGTGCCAGCAGCTTAAGTGCGGGAGCGGGGGCCTACGAGCAGTACTTC.

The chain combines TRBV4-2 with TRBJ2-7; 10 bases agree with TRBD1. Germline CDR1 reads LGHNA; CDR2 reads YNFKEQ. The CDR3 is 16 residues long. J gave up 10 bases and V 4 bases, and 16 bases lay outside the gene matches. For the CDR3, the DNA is TGTGCCAGCAGCCGACTCAGCTCCGGGACAGGGGAGCTTCAGTACTTC. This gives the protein CASSRLSSGTGELQYF.

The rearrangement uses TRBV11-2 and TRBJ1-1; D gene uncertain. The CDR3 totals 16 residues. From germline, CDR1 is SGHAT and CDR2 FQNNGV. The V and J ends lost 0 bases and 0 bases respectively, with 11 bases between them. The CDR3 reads CASSLDYGPMNTEAFF. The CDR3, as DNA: TGTGCCAGCAGCTTAGATTACGGTCCCATGAACACTGAAGCTTTCTTT.

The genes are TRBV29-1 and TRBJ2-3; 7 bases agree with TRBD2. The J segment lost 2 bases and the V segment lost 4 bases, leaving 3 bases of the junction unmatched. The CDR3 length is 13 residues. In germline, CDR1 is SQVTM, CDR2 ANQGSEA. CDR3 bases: TGCAGCGTTGGGGGGGGTTACACAGATACGCAGTATTTT. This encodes CSVGGGYTDTQYF.

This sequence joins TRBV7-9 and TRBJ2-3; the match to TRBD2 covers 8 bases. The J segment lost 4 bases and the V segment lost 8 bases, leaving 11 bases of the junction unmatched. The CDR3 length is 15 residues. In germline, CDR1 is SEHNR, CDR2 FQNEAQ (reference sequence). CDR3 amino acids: CASGLEAGGPDTQYF. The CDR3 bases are TGTGCCAGCGGGTTGGAGGCGGGAGGACCAGATACGCAGTATTTT.

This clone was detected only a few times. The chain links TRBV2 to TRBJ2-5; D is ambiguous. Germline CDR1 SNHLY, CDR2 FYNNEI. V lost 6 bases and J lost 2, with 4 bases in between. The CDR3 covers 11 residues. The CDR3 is CASRLQETQYF. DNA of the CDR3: TGTGCCAGCAGATTACAAGAGACCCAGTACTTC.

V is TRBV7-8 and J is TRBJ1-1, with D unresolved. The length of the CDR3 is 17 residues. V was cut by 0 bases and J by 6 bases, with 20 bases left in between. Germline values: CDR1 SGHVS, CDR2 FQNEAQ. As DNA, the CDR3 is TGTGCCAGCAGCTTAGCTACTAGTAATGCCAGGACCGCTGAAGCTTTCTTT. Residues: CASSLATSNARTAEAFF. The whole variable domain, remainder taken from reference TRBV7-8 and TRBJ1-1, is GAGVSQSPRYKVAKRGQDVALRCDPISGHVSLFWYQQALGQGPEFLTYFQNEAQLDKSGLPSDRFFAERPEGSVSTLKIQRTQQEDSAVYLCASSLATSNARTAEAFFGQGTRLTVV.

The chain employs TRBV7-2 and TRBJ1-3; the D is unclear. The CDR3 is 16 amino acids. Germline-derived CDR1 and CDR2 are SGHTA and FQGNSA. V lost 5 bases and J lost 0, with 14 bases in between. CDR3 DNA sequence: TGTGCCAGCAGCCCGAGACACTCAAGCTCTGGAAACACCATATATTTT. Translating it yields CASSPRHSSSGNTIYF.

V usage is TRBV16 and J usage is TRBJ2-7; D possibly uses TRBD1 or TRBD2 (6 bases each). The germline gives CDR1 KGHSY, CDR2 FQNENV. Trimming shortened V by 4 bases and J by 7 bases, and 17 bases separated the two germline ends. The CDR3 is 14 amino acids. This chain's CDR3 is CASSPAGHLLEQYF. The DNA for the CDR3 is TGTGCCAGCAGCCCTGCGGGACATCTTCTTGAGCAGTACTTC.

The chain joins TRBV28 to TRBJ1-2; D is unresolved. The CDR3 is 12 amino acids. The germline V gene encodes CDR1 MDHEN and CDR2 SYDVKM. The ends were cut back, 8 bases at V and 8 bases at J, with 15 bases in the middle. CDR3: CASRWGHGGYTF. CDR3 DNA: TGTGCCAGCCGGTGGGGTCACGGGGGCTACACCTTC.

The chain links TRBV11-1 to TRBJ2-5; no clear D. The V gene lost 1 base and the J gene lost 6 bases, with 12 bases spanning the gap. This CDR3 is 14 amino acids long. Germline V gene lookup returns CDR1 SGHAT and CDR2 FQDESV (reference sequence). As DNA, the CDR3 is TGTGCCAGCAGCTTAGACGGTGTACTGAAGACCCAGTACTTC. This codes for CASSLDGVLKTQYF.

CDR3 nucleotide sequence: TGTGCCAGCAGCCTCTGGACGGCGAACACCGGGGAGCTGTTTTTT. It specifies CASSLWTANTGELFF. The gene calls are TRBV11-2 and TRBJ2-2; unclear D gene. From germline, CDR1 is SGHAT and CDR2 FQNNGV. This CDR3 is 15 amino acids long. V lost 5 bases to trimming and J lost 0 bases, with 10 bases between them.

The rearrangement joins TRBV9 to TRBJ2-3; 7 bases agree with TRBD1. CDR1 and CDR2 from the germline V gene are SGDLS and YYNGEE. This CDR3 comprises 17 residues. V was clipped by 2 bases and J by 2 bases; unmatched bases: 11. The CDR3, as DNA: TGTGCCAGCAGCGTCGGGCCAGGGGGTGCGGTCACAGATACGCAGTATTTT. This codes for CASSVGPGGAVTDTQYF.

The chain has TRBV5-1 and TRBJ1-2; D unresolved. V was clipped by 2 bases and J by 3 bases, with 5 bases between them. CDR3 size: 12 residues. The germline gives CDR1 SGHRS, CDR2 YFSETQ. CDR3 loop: CASSLGYYGYTF. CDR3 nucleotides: TGCGCCAGCAGCTTAGGGTACTATGGCTACACCTTC.

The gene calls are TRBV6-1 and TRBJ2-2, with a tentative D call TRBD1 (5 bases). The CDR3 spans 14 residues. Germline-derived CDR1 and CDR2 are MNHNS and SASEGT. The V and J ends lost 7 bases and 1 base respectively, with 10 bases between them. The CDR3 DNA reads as TGTGCCAGCATTCGGACAAAGAACACCGGGGAGCTGTTTTTT. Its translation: CASIRTKNTGELFF.

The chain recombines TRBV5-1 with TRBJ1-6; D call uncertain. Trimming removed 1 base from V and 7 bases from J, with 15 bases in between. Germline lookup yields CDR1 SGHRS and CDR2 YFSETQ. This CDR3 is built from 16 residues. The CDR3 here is CASSLYAVGLNSPLHF. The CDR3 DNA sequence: TGCGCCAGCAGCTTGTATGCCGTAGGCTTAAATTCACCCCTCCACTTT.

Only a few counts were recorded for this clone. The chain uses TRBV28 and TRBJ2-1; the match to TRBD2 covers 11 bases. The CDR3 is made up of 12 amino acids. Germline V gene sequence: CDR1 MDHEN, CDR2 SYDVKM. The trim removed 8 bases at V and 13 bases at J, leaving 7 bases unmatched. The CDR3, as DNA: TGTGCCAGCCGAGGACTAGCGGGTCAACAGTTCTTC. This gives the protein CASRGLAGQQFF.

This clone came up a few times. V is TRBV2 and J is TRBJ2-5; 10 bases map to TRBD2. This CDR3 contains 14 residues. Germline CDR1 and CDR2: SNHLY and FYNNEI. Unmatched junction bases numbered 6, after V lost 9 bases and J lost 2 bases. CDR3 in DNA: TGTGCCAGGGCACTAGCGGGAACTCAAGAGACCCAGTACTTC. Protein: CARALAGTQETQYF.

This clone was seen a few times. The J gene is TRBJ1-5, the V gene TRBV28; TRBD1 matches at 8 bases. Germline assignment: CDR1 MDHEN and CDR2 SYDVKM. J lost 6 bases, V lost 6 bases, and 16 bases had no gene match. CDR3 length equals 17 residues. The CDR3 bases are TGTGCCAGCAGGGACAGGGAATGGACTGTTCAGGGTCAGCCCCAGCATTTT. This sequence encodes CASRDREWTVQGQPQHF.

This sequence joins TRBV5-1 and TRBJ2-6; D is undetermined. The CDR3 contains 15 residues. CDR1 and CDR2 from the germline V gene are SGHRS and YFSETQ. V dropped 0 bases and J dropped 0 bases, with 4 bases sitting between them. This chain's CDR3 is CASSLAFSGANVLTF. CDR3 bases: TGCGCCAGCAGCTTGGCTTTCTCTGGGGCCAACGTCCTGACTTTC.

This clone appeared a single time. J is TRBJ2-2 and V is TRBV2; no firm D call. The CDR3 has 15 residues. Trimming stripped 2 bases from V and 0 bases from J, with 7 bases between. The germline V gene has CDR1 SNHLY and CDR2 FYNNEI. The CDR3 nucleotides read TGTGCCAGCAGTGAACTCACCACGAACACCGGGGAGCTGTTTTTT. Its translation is CASSELTTNTGELFF.

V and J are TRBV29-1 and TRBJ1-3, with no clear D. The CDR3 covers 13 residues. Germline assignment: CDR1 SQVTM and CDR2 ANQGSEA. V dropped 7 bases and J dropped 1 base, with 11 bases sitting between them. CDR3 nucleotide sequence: TGCAGCGGTCAGGAGACTTCTGGAAACACCATATATTTT. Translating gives CSGQETSGNTIYF.

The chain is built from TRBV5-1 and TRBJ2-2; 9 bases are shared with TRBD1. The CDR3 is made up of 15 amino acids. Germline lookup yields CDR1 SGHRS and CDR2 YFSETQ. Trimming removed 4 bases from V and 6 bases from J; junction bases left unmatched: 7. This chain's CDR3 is CASSPGQGNAGELFF. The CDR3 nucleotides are TGCGCCAGCAGCCCGGGACAGGGCAACGCCGGGGAGCTGTTTTTT.